Listed below are T cell receptor beta chains from one sample, sequenced in a study of shared clonotypes between healthy human individuals. Clones were read by immunoSEQ multiplex PCR, and TCRdb kept only the in-frame ones, dropping some. The table lists 2 million to 2.5 million clones, approximately 94% of them singletons. The sequencing sample was made of naive CD8+ T cells from PBMCs. The receptors derive from a young man in good health. Some clones in this sample may be carry-over from other donors' samples. Both conserved end residues are part of each CDR3.

J,length,V,CDR3
TRBJ1-2,17,TRBV29-1,CSVEGTADSQGNYGYTF
TRBJ1-4,12,TRBV9,CASSPSDEKLFF
TRBJ1-5,15,TRBV4-1,CASSQAGSIGQPQHF
TRBJ2-1,13,TRBV14,CASSRHRGTEQFF
TRBJ2-3,18,TRBV13,CASSLAGLAGVRTDTQYF
TRBJ1-1,12,TRBV27,CASSSQGVDAFF
TRBJ2-7,13,TRBV30,CACSQGSRYEQYF
TRBJ2-3,15,TRBV4-3,CASSQDRQLADTQYF
TRBJ2-1,19,TRBV28,CASSLPTGTSGRAYNEQFF
TRBJ2-1,16,TRBV7-9,CASSERLAASYNEQFF